These T cell receptor beta chains were read from a single sample in a study of OX40 agonist ivuxolimab in advanced cancers. Generated by immunoSEQ multiplex PCR, the TCRdb table keeps only in-frame clones and is missing some. This repertoire shows around 79,000 clones, roughly nine tenths found once; its top ten account for under 10%. The specimen was CD4+ or CD8+ T cells sorted from blood, collected in a trial of the OX40 agonist ivuxolimab. The receptors stem from an adult with an advanced solid tumor such as melanoma, head and neck, liver or kidney cancer. The CDR3 runs from the conserved cysteine through the conserved F or W. A D gene is named only where the DNA matches it firmly. Size is stated for part of the rows, as once, few or many counts, or as a class when the clone is expanded.

>TRBV2|TRBJ1-1|.|.
CASKDNGKTYDTEAFF
TGTGCCAGCAAGGATAATGGGAAGACGTATGACACTGAAGCTTTCTTT
>TRBV4-3|TRBJ1-4|few|.
CASSQERGGEKLFF
TGCGCCAGCAGCCAAGAAAGGGGAGGAGAAAAACTGTTTTTT
>TRBV10-3|TRBJ1-5|.|.
CAISELWDNGRNSNQPQHF
TGTGCCATCAGTGAGCTGTGGGACAACGGGAGAAATAGCAATCAGCCCCAGCATTTT
>TRBV7-7|TRBJ1-4|.|TRBD1
CASSNDRDNEKLFF
TGTGCTAGCAGCAACGACAGGGATAATGAAAAACTGTTTTTT
>TRBV27|TRBJ2-7|.|.
CASSLVGGDFTYEQYF
TGTGCCAGCAGTTTAGTAGGGGGGGACTTCACCTACGAGCAGTACTTC
>TRBV9|TRBJ2-3|.|.
CASSVVGQGSDTQYF
TGTGCCAGCAGCGTAGTGGGGCAAGGGTCAGATACGCAGTATTTT
>TRBV4-1|TRBJ1-1|.|.
CASSPTPGTRGTNTEAFF
TGCGCCAGCAGTCCGACCCCCGGGACAAGAGGGACGAACACTGAAGCTTTCTTT
>TRBV4-1|TRBJ2-5|once|TRBD1
CASSQERTGVQETQYF
TGCGCCAGCAGCCAAGAACGAACAGGGGTACAAGAGACCCAGTACTTC
>TRBV7-2|TRBJ1-2|.|.
CASSLGSQLYGYTF
TGTGCCAGCAGCTTAGGATCACAGCTCTATGGCTACACCTTC
>TRBV7-9|TRBJ2-2|.|.
CASSFAWGTGELFF
TGTGCCAGCAGCTTCGCGTGGGGGACCGGGGAGCTGTTTTTT
>TRBV13|TRBJ2-2|.|.
CASSWRGGGSNTGELFF
TGTGCCAGCAGTTGGAGGGGAGGCGGCAGTAACACCGGGGAGCTGTTTTTT
>TRBV19|TRBJ1-5|.|.
CASSIGTQEGNQPQHF
TGTGCCAGTAGTATAGGGACCCAGGAAGGCAATCAGCCCCAGCATTTT
>TRBV6-1|TRBJ1-5|.|.
CASSEFPEGGEPQHF
TGTGCCAGCAGTGAATTTCCGGAGGGAGGGGAGCCCCAGCATTTT
>TRBV29-1|TRBJ1-1|once|TRBD1
CSVGGTGWNTEAFF
TGCAGCGTTGGGGGGACAGGGTGGAACACTGAAGCTTTCTTT
>TRBV2|TRBJ2-7|.|.
CASSDGYLEQYF
TGTGCCAGCAGTGATGGGTACTTGGAGCAGTACTTC
>TRBV19|TRBJ2-7|.|.
CASSIEWGARYEQYF
TGTGCCAGTAGTATAGAATGGGGGGCGCGATACGAGCAGTACTTC
>TRBV5-1|TRBJ2-3|.|.
CASRELPGGNTQYF
TGCGCCAGCAGAGAACTCCCAGGCGGGAATACGCAGTATTTT
>TRBV14|TRBJ1-1|.|.
CASSHGAIPAFF
TGTGCCAGCAGCCACGGGGCAATTCCAGCTTTCTTT
>TRBV7-6|TRBJ1-6|.|TRBD1
CASSETGADSPLHF
TGTGCCAGCAGTGAGACAGGGGCCGATTCACCCCTCCACTTT
>TRBV2|TRBJ2-7|.|.
CASSDRTVSYEQYF
TGTGCCAGCAGTGACAGGACAGTATCCTACGAGCAGTACTTC
>TRBV27|TRBJ2-5|.|.
CASSLWETQYF
TGTGCCAGCAGTTTATGGGAGACCCAGTACTTC
>TRBV5-4|TRBJ2-7|.|.
CASRAGTDLSYEQYF
TGTGCCAGCAGAGCTGGGACGGACCTCTCCTACGAGCAGTACTTC
>TRBV4-1|TRBJ2-7|.|.
CASSPPGTEQYF
TGCGCCAGCAGCCCACCTGGGACTGAGCAGTACTTC
>TRBV19|TRBJ1-1|.|TRBD1
CASSNDRAATEAFF
TGTGCCAGTAGTAACGACAGGGCAGCCACTGAAGCTTTCTTT
>TRBV4-1|TRBJ1-4|.|TRBD1
CASSQVGTGLATNEKLFF
TGCGCCAGCAGCCAGGTGGGGACAGGACTTGCAACTAATGAAAAACTGTTTTTT